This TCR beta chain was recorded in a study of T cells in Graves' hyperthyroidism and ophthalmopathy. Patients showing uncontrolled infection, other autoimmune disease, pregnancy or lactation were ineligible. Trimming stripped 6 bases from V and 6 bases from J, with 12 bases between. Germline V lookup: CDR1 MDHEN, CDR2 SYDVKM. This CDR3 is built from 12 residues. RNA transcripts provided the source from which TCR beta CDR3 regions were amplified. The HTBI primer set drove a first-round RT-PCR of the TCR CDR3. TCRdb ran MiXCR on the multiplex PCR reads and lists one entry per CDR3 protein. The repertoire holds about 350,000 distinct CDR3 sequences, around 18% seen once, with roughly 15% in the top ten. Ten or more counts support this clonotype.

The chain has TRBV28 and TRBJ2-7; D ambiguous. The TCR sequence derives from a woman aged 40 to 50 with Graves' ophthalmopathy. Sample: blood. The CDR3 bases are TGTGCCAGCAGGAATGGGCTTTCCGAGCAGTACTTC. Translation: CASRNGLSEQYF. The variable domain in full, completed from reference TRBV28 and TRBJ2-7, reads DVKVTQSSRYLVKRTGEKVFLECVQDMDHENMFWYRQDPGLGLRLIYFSYDVKMKEKGDIPEGYSVSREKKERFSLILESASTNQTSMYLCASRNGLSEQYFGPGTRLTVT.